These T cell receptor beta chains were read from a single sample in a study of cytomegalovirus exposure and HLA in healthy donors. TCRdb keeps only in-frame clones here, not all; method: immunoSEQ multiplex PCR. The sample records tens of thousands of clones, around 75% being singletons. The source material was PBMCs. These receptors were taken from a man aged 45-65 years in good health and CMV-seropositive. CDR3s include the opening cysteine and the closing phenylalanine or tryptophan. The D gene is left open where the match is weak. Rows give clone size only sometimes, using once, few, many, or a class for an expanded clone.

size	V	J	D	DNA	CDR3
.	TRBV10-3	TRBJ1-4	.	TGTGCCATCGCGTCGCCCCCGAATGAAAAACTGTTTTTT	CAIASPPNEKLFF
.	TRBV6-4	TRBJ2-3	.	TGTGCCAGCAGTGACTCCAAATCCCTAGCGTTATACCCAGATACGCAGTATTTT	CASSDSKSLALYPDTQYF
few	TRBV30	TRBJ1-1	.	TGTGCCTGGACCCATGGGGGGGGAACTTTATCGGCTTTCTTT	CAWTHGGGTLSAFF
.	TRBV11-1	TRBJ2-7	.	TGTGCCAGCCGCTTACTTGGTTACTCATACGAGCAGTACTTC	CASRLLGYSYEQYF
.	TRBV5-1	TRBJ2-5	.	TGCGCCAGCAGCTTGCGGGACAACCAAGAGACCCAGTACTTC	CASSLRDNQETQYF
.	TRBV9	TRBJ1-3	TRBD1	TGTGCCAGCAGCGCCCAGGGGGCGCGAGGAAACACCATATATTTT	CASSAQGARGNTIYF
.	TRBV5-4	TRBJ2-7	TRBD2	TGTGCCAGCAGCTTGCTTTTAACTAGCGGGGGGGGTTCCTACGAGCAGTACTTC	CASSLLLTSGGGSYEQYF
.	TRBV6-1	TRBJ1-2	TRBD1	TGTGCCAGCAGTGGGGACAGCCTCTATGGCTACACCTTC	CASSGDSLYGYTF
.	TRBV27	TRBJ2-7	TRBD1	TGTGCCAGCAGTTTACAGGGACAGGGGATAAGGCACGAGCAGTACTTC	CASSLQGQGIRHEQYF
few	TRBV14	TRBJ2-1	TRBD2	TGTGCCAGCAGCCAAGTGTCTAGCGGGAGGGCCGGGCAGTTCTTC	CASSQVSSGRAGQFF
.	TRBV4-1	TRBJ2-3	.	TGCGCCAGCAGCCGCTATTCTGAGGGAAGACAGGAACCAACAGATACGCAGTATTTT	CASSRYSEGRQEPTDTQYF
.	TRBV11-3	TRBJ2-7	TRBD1	TGTGCCAGCAGCCCCTCAGGGGGCGCCTACGAGCAGTACTTC	CASSPSGGAYEQYF
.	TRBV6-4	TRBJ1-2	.	TGTGCCAGCAGTGACGACCGTAGCGGCTACACCTTC	CASSDDRSGYTF
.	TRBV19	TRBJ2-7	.	TGTGCCAGTAGTATAGCAGACTACGAGCAGTACTTC	CASSIADYEQYF
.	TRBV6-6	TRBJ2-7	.	TGTGCCAGCACAGGGCAGGGCAACCCCTCCTACGAGCAGTACTTC	CASTGQGNPSYEQYF
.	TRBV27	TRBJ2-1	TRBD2	TGTGCCAGCAGTTTAGGGCTAGCGGCAAATGAGCAGTTCTTC	CASSLGLAANEQFF